The rows below give T cell receptor beta chains drawn from one sample of a study of T cells after yellow fever vaccination. TCRdb reprocessed the 5' RACE reads via MiXCR and lists one record per CDR3 protein. This sample carries some 320,000 distinct CDR3 sequences, 8.7% of them seen once, and the ten largest clones take about 3%. The specimen was CD4+ T cells sorted from PBMCs, collected 5 days after the yellow fever booster vaccination. Receptors originate from a young man who received the YFV17D yellow fever vaccine. The CDR3 runs from the conserved cysteine through the conserved F or W. Each record gives: D gene, V gene, J gene, clone size, CDR3 DNA, CDR3 protein. The D gene is left open where the match is weak. Part of the rows lack a size; the others show once, few, many or a class for expanded clones.

d_gene: TRBD2; v_gene: TRBV6-2/TRBV6-3; j_gene: TRBJ2-1; abundance: NA; CDR3nt: TGTTTCAGCAGTTACTCGAGGGTAGCGGGGTGGCAGTTCTTC; CDR3aa: CFSSYSRVAGWQFF
d_gene: NA; v_gene: TRBV25-1; j_gene: TRBJ2-3; abundance: few; CDR3nt: TGTGCGTCCGGGGCAGATACGCAGTATTTT; CDR3aa: CASGADTQYF
d_gene: NA; v_gene: TRBV29-1; j_gene: TRBJ1-4; abundance: many; CDR3nt: TGCAGCGGTACCCTGCAGGGGACTAATGAAAAACTGTTTTTT; CDR3aa: CSGTLQGTNEKLFF
d_gene: NA; v_gene: TRBV5-1; j_gene: TRBJ2-2; abundance: many; CDR3nt: TGCGCCAGCAGCTTGGCGCGGGAACCCGGGGAGCTGTTTTTT; CDR3aa: CASSLAREPGELFF
d_gene: TRBD1; v_gene: TRBV29-1; j_gene: TRBJ2-7; abundance: NA; CDR3nt: TGCAGCGTTGAGATTGGGACAGGGGGCTACGAGCAGTACTTC; CDR3aa: CSVEIGTGGYEQYF
d_gene: NA; v_gene: TRBV5-1; j_gene: TRBJ1-4; abundance: NA; CDR3nt: TGCGCCAGCAGCTTGTGGGGTTCCGGTGAAAAACTGTTTTTT; CDR3aa: CASSLWGSGEKLFF
d_gene: TRBD1; v_gene: TRBV6-6; j_gene: TRBJ2-6; abundance: NA; CDR3nt: TGTGCCAGCAGTAAGCCAGATGCAGGGGGAACTGGGGCCAACGTCCTGACTTTC; CDR3aa: CASSKPDAGGTGANVLTF
d_gene: NA; v_gene: TRBV5-5; j_gene: TRBJ1-4; abundance: many; CDR3nt: TGTGCCAGCAGCTTGACGGCAGGGATCTATGAAAAACTGTTTTTT; CDR3aa: CASSLTAGIYEKLFF
d_gene: NA; v_gene: TRBV5-4; j_gene: TRBJ2-3; abundance: NA; CDR3nt: TGTGCCAGCAGCTTGGGGGGGGACAGAATCACAGATACGCAGTATTTT; CDR3aa: CASSLGGDRITDTQYF
d_gene: NA; v_gene: TRBV4-3; j_gene: TRBJ2-3; abundance: many; CDR3nt: TGCGCCAGCAGCCAAGCCCCTAAACAGGGCCCCACAGATACGCAGTATTTT; CDR3aa: CASSQAPKQGPTDTQYF
d_gene: NA; v_gene: TRBV9; j_gene: TRBJ2-3; abundance: many; CDR3nt: TGTGCCAGCAGCGTAGACTGGAGCACAGATACGCAGTATTTT; CDR3aa: CASSVDWSTDTQYF
d_gene: TRBD1; v_gene: TRBV7-2; j_gene: TRBJ2-7; abundance: NA; CDR3nt: TGTGCCAGCAGCTTAGTGTCAGGACAGGGGTACGAGCAGTACTTC; CDR3aa: CASSLVSGQGYEQYF
d_gene: NA; v_gene: TRBV18; j_gene: TRBJ1-1; abundance: few; CDR3nt: TGTGCCAGCTCCGGGGGGTCTCCGGCGGTGGCTTTCTTT; CDR3aa: CASSGGSPAVAFF
d_gene: NA; v_gene: TRBV5-1; j_gene: TRBJ1-3; abundance: few; CDR3nt: TGCGCCAGCAGCCCGGGGGGACGGATAAACTCTGGAAACACCATATATTTT; CDR3aa: CASSPGGRINSGNTIYF
d_gene: TRBD1; v_gene: TRBV20-1; j_gene: TRBJ1-1; abundance: few; CDR3nt: TGCAGTGCCGTTGACAGGGAAAATGAAGCTTTCTTT; CDR3aa: CSAVDRENEAFF
d_gene: NA; v_gene: TRBV28; j_gene: TRBJ1-2; abundance: many; CDR3nt: TGTGCCAGCACCCTCTGGGGGTCCGGCTACACCTTC; CDR3aa: CASTLWGSGYTF
d_gene: NA; v_gene: TRBV19; j_gene: TRBJ2-2; abundance: few; CDR3nt: TGTGCCAGTACGGAGGGCAACACCGGGGAGCTGTTTTTT; CDR3aa: CASTEGNTGELFF
d_gene: TRBD2; v_gene: TRBV10-3; j_gene: TRBJ2-2; abundance: NA; CDR3nt: TGTGCCATCAGTGAGTCGTCGCGGGGGAGAGGCGGGGAGCTGTTTTTT; CDR3aa: CAISESSRGRGGELFF
d_gene: NA; v_gene: TRBV29-1; j_gene: TRBJ2-1; abundance: NA; CDR3nt: TGCAGCGTTGTATTAGTTCTCTATGAGCAGTTCTTC; CDR3aa: CSVVLVLYEQFF
d_gene: TRBD1; v_gene: TRBV20-1; j_gene: TRBJ1-2; abundance: NA; CDR3nt: TGCAGTGCTAGAGGTTTAGGGGGCGGGGTAGACTATGGCTACACCTTC; CDR3aa: CSARGLGGGVDYGYTF
d_gene: NA; v_gene: TRBV6-6; j_gene: TRBJ2-3; abundance: few; CDR3nt: TGTGCCAGCAGTTACTCGACCAGCATGGTCCTTAGCACAGATACGCAGTATTTT; CDR3aa: CASSYSTSMVLSTDTQYF
d_gene: TRBD2; v_gene: TRBV3-1; j_gene: TRBJ2-7; abundance: few; CDR3nt: TGTGCCAGCAGCCGGACTAGCGTCCCCTACGAGCAGTACTTC; CDR3aa: CASSRTSVPYEQYF
d_gene: TRBD2; v_gene: TRBV7-2; j_gene: TRBJ2-1; abundance: NA; CDR3nt: TGTGCCAGCAGCTTATGGGAGCGGGGGGTCGGTGAGCAGTTCTTC; CDR3aa: CASSLWERGVGEQFF
d_gene: NA; v_gene: TRBV13; j_gene: TRBJ2-1; abundance: few; CDR3nt: TGTGCCAGCAGCTTAGGTGGGAGCTCTATCTACAATGAGCAGTTCTTC; CDR3aa: CASSLGGSSIYNEQFF
d_gene: NA; v_gene: TRBV6-1; j_gene: TRBJ1-5; abundance: NA; CDR3nt: TGTGCCAGCAGTGAATACTATTTAATATCGGGGGCGAGGGGCAATCAGCCCCAGCATTTT; CDR3aa: CASSEYYLISGARGNQPQHF
d_gene: NA; v_gene: TRBV19; j_gene: TRBJ1-2; abundance: many; CDR3nt: TGTGCCAGTAGTATTCGGAGCTATGGCTACACCTTC; CDR3aa: CASSIRSYGYTF
d_gene: NA; v_gene: TRBV12-3/TRBV12-4; j_gene: TRBJ1-5; abundance: few; CDR3nt: TGTGCCAGCCGAGGGCAGGGTGGGTATAGCAATCAGCCCCAGCATTTT; CDR3aa: CASRGQGGYSNQPQHF
d_gene: NA; v_gene: TRBV5-1; j_gene: TRBJ2-2; abundance: NA; CDR3nt: TGCGCCAGCAGCCTCCGGGAAGGAACCGGGGAGCTGTTTTTT; CDR3aa: CASSLREGTGELFF
d_gene: NA; v_gene: TRBV7-2; j_gene: TRBJ2-5; abundance: few; CDR3nt: TGTGCCAGCAGCTTTGATACTGGAGAGACCCAGTACTTC; CDR3aa: CASSFDTGETQYF